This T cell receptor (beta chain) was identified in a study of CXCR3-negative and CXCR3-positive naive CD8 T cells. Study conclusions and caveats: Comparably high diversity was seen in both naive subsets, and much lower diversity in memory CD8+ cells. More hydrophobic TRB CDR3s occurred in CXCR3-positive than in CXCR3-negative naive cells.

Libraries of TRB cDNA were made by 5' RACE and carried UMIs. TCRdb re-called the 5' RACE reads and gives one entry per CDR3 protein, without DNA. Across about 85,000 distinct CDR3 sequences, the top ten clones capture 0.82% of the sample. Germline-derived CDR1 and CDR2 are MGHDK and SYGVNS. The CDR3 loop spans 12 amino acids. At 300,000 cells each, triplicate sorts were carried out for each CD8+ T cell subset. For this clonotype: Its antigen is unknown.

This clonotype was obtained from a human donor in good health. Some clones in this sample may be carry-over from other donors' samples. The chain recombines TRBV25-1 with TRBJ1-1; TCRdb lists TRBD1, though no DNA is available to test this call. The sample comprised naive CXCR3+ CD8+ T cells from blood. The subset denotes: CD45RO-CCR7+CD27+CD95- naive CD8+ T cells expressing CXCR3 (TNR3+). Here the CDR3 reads CATTRGDTEAFF.